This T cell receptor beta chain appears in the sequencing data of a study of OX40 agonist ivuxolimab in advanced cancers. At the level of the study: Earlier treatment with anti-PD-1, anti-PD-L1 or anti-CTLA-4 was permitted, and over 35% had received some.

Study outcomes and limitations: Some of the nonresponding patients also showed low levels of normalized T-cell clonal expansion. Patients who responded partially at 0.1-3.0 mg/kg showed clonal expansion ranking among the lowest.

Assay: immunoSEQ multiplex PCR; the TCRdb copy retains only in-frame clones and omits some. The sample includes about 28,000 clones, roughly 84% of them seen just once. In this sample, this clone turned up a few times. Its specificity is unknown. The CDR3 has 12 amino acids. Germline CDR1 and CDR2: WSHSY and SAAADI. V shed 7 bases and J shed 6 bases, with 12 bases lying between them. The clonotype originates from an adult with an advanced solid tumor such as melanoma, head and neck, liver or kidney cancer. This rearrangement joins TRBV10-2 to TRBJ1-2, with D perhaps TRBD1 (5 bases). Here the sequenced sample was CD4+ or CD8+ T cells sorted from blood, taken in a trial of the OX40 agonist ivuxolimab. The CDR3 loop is CASKQGLDGYTF. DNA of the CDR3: TGCGCCAGCAAGCAGGGCCTGGATGGCTACACCTTC.